Included here is one T cell receptor (beta chain) sequence, with context. Antigen: not known. This record comes from a study of identical twins. Whole-study results and caveats: Excess low generation probability was seen in twin-shared out-of-frame alpha sequences. The abundant beta clonotypes from cord blood had fewer insertions, and memory repertoires had none of this.

Template switching added a universal primer site; cDNA carried unique molecular identifiers. TCRdb itself ran the 5' RACE reads through MiXCR, one entry per CDR3 protein. The sample has about 730,000 distinct CDR3 sequences, around 20% seen once. V lost 5 bases, J lost 6 bases, and 5 bases stayed unmatched. Germline CDR1 DFQATT, CDR2 SNEGSKA (reference sequence). This CDR3 comprises 12 residues. These data also formed part of another study, on T cells expressing NK-cell markers. This second study notes: In a handful of donors, dominant clonotypes made up roughly 28.3-65% of CD3+CD56-NKG2C+ cells.

This TCR derives from a woman aged 18-29 years in good health. Sequenced: PBMCs. V is TRBV20-1 and J is TRBJ1-1, with 8 bases lining up with TRBD1. CDR3: CSALGQAAEAFF. In DNA form, the CDR3 reads TGCAGTGCTTTGGGACAGGCGGCTGAAGCTTTCTTT.